Listed below are T cell receptor beta chains from one sample, sequenced in a study of cytomegalovirus exposure and HLA in healthy donors. The protocol was immunoSEQ multiplex PCR, while the TCRdb copy is restricted to in-frame clones and leaves out a portion. The sample holds approximately 150,000 clones; roughly three quarters are singletons and the top ten take 0.94%. The source material was PBMCs. Every receptor here comes from an older woman in good health and CMV-seronegative. CDR3s include the opening cysteine and the closing phenylalanine or tryptophan. Each record gives: J gene, D gene, clone size, V gene, CDR3 DNA, CDR3 protein. The D gene is left open where the match is weak. Clone size is stated in some rows and not others, as once, few, many or a class when expanded.

j_call: TRBJ2-1; d_call: TRBD2; clone_size: NA; v_call: TRBV28; cdr3_nt: TGTGCCAGCAGTTCGCAAAAAACGGGACTAGCGAGTCATGAGCAGTTCTTC; cdr3_aa: CASSSQKTGLASHEQFF
j_call: TRBJ2-7; d_call: TRBD1; clone_size: NA; v_call: TRBV11-2; cdr3_nt: TGTGCCAGCAGCTTAGGGACAGGGAGCTACGAGCAGTACTTC; cdr3_aa: CASSLGTGSYEQYF
j_call: TRBJ1-6; d_call: NA; clone_size: few; v_call: TRBV2; cdr3_nt: TGTGCCAGCACCGTGGACAGCTATAATTCACCCCTCCACTTT; cdr3_aa: CASTVDSYNSPLHF
j_call: TRBJ1-4; d_call: NA; clone_size: NA; v_call: TRBV19; cdr3_nt: TGTGCCAGTAGTATGCAGGCCTCAAATGAAAAACTGTTTTTT; cdr3_aa: CASSMQASNEKLFF
j_call: TRBJ1-6; d_call: TRBD1; clone_size: NA; v_call: TRBV30; cdr3_nt: TGTGCCTGGAGGGGGGCCGGGACAGGCTATTCACCCCTCCACTTT; cdr3_aa: CAWRGAGTGYSPLHF
j_call: TRBJ2-1; d_call: TRBD2; clone_size: NA; v_call: TRBV30; cdr3_nt: TGTGCCTGTTTAGCGGGGGGTTCCTACAATGAGCAGTTCTTC; cdr3_aa: CACLAGGSYNEQFF
j_call: TRBJ2-1; d_call: NA; clone_size: NA; v_call: TRBV30; cdr3_nt: TGTGCCTGGAGTGTACCCGGGTCCATAATTTTCTACAATGAGCAGTTCTTC; cdr3_aa: CAWSVPGSIIFYNEQFF
j_call: TRBJ2-2; d_call: NA; clone_size: NA; v_call: TRBV5-1; cdr3_nt: TGCGCCAGCAGCTTTCGTGGGGCTGACACCGGGGAGCTGTTTTTT; cdr3_aa: CASSFRGADTGELFF
j_call: TRBJ2-7; d_call: TRBD2; clone_size: NA; v_call: TRBV10-3; cdr3_nt: TGTGCCATCAGTGAGTCGAACGTCTACGAGCGGGGTTACTACGAGCAGTACTTC; cdr3_aa: CAISESNVYERGYYEQYF
j_call: TRBJ2-5; d_call: TRBD1; clone_size: once; v_call: TRBV19; cdr3_nt: TGTGCCAGTACCTCAAAACCGGGACAGGGCACAGGAGGGGAGACCCAGTACTTC; cdr3_aa: CASTSKPGQGTGGETQYF
j_call: TRBJ2-1; d_call: TRBD2; clone_size: NA; v_call: TRBV7-9; cdr3_nt: TGTGCCGGGTCTACTCTAGCGGGGTACAATGAGCAGTTCTTC; cdr3_aa: CAGSTLAGYNEQFF
j_call: TRBJ2-7; d_call: NA; clone_size: few; v_call: TRBV12-2; cdr3_nt: TGTGCAAGTCGCACAGACACCGGGACAGGGGACTCCTACGAGCAGTACTTC; cdr3_aa: CASRTDTGTGDSYEQYF
j_call: TRBJ2-1; d_call: NA; clone_size: NA; v_call: TRBV27; cdr3_nt: TGTGCCAGCAGTTTATCCGGCGATAGCCGGAGGACGCGGTCCGAGCAGTTCTTC; cdr3_aa: CASSLSGDSRRTRSEQFF
j_call: TRBJ2-7; d_call: NA; clone_size: NA; v_call: TRBV6-5; cdr3_nt: TGTGCCACCGCCGCAGGCTACGAGCAGTACTTC; cdr3_aa: CATAAGYEQYF
j_call: TRBJ2-5; d_call: NA; clone_size: NA; v_call: TRBV5-8; cdr3_nt: TGTGCCAGCAGCTTGGGCGCTACGGCAGGCGAAGAGACCCAGTACTTC; cdr3_aa: CASSLGATAGEETQYF
j_call: TRBJ2-7; d_call: NA; clone_size: NA; v_call: TRBV5-4; cdr3_nt: TGTGCCAGCAGCGTAGCGATCCCGGGGAACTACGAGCAGTACTTC; cdr3_aa: CASSVAIPGNYEQYF
j_call: TRBJ2-5; d_call: NA; clone_size: NA; v_call: TRBV5-1; cdr3_nt: TGCGCCAGCAGCCGGACTCCCTCGAGAGGAGAGACCCAGTACTTC; cdr3_aa: CASSRTPSRGETQYF
j_call: TRBJ2-6; d_call: TRBD2; clone_size: NA; v_call: TRBV28; cdr3_nt: TGTGCCAGCAGTCGCTTAGCGGGAGCTGGGGCCAACGTCCTGACTTTC; cdr3_aa: CASSRLAGAGANVLTF
j_call: TRBJ2-1; d_call: TRBD2; clone_size: NA; v_call: TRBV4-2; cdr3_nt: TGTGCCAGCAGCCAAGAGGAAGGCGGGAGGGCCGGGAATGAGCAGTTCTTC; cdr3_aa: CASSQEEGGRAGNEQFF
j_call: TRBJ2-1; d_call: NA; clone_size: NA; v_call: TRBV7-2; cdr3_nt: TGTGCCAGCAGCTTACTACAGACCTACAATGAGCAGTTCTTC; cdr3_aa: CASSLLQTYNEQFF
j_call: TRBJ2-7; d_call: TRBD1; clone_size: NA; v_call: TRBV23-1; cdr3_nt: TGCCCAACTCCAGGGGGTCAGGGGGCATATGTCGAGCAGTACTTC; cdr3_aa: CPTPGGQGAYVEQYF
j_call: TRBJ1-6; d_call: NA; clone_size: NA; v_call: TRBV7-6; cdr3_nt: TGTGCCAGCAGCTTAGAACGGACAGTGCCAAATTCACCCCTCCACTTT; cdr3_aa: CASSLERTVPNSPLHF
j_call: TRBJ2-7; d_call: TRBD1; clone_size: NA; v_call: TRBV27; cdr3_nt: TGTGCCAGCAGTTTACTAGGGACAGGGGGCTCAGTGGACGAGCAGTACTTC; cdr3_aa: CASSLLGTGGSVDEQYF
j_call: TRBJ2-7; d_call: NA; clone_size: few; v_call: TRBV5-1; cdr3_nt: TGCGCCAGCAGCCCCCGGGCGGGCAACTCCTACGAGCAGTACTTC; cdr3_aa: CASSPRAGNSYEQYF
j_call: TRBJ1-2; d_call: NA; clone_size: NA; v_call: TRBV6-1; cdr3_nt: TGTGCCAGCAGTGAATTGGGGCAGGGTGGTTCTGGCTACACCTTC; cdr3_aa: CASSELGQGGSGYTF
j_call: TRBJ2-2; d_call: NA; clone_size: few; v_call: TRBV9; cdr3_nt: TGTGCCAGCAGCGCCCTGGGGGGAGGGGAGCTGTTTTTT; cdr3_aa: CASSALGGGELFF
j_call: TRBJ1-5; d_call: TRBD1; clone_size: NA; v_call: TRBV25-1; cdr3_nt: TGTGCCAGCAGTGCAGGGACAGGGTTTCAGCCCCAGCATTTT; cdr3_aa: CASSAGTGFQPQHF
j_call: TRBJ2-2; d_call: NA; clone_size: NA; v_call: TRBV4-1; cdr3_nt: TGCGCCAGCAGCCCAGTAGCGGCCACGGGCACCGGGGAGCTGTTTTTT; cdr3_aa: CASSPVAATGTGELFF
j_call: TRBJ2-7; d_call: NA; clone_size: once; v_call: TRBV28; cdr3_nt: TGTGCCAGCAGGCGTCTGTACGAGCAGTACTTC; cdr3_aa: CASRRLYEQYF
j_call: TRBJ1-3; d_call: NA; clone_size: NA; v_call: TRBV6-1; cdr3_nt: TGTGCCAGCAGTGCAGGACACTATAGCTCTGGAAACACCATATATTTT; cdr3_aa: CASSAGHYSSGNTIYF